This is a list of T cell receptor beta chains from one sample in a study of blood T cell repertoires in COVID-19. Repertoires were generated with immunoSEQ multiplex PCR, while TCRdb's copy carries only in-frame clones and drops some. The data show approximately 97,000 clones, with more than 75% seen just once and roughly a tenth held by the top ten. The specimen was peripheral blood. The source is a man aged 55 to 70 with active or convalescent COVID-19. Both conserved end residues are part of each CDR3. The D gene is left open where the match is weak. Not every row has a clone size; where given, it reads once, few, many or a size class.

DNA: TGTGCCAGCAGGCTGGACAGTTACAATGAGCAGTTCTTC
CDR3: CASRLDSYNEQFF
J: TRBJ2-1
D: .
size: once
V: TRBV12-3/TRBV12-4

DNA: TGTGCCAGCAGCTTCCGGCGTTCTAGCGGTTACAATGAGCAGTTCTTC
CDR3: CASSFRRSSGYNEQFF
J: TRBJ2-1
D: TRBD2
size: .
V: TRBV7-2

DNA: TGTGCCATCAGTGAGTCCCAGGGGGCGAACACTGAAGCTTTCTTT
CDR3: CAISESQGANTEAFF
J: TRBJ1-1
D: TRBD1
size: .
V: TRBV10-3

DNA: TGTGCCAGCAGTTTGGACAGGGTCCAGCCCCAGCATTTT
CDR3: CASSLDRVQPQHF
J: TRBJ1-5
D: TRBD1
size: .
V: TRBV28

DNA: TGTGCCAGCAGCTACAGGGGCACAGATACGCAGTATTTT
CDR3: CASSYRGTDTQYF
J: TRBJ2-3
D: .
size: .
V: TRBV7-3

DNA: TGTGCCAGCAGCTTCAGGGGAAAAGAAGGAAACACCATATATTTT
CDR3: CASSFRGKEGNTIYF
J: TRBJ1-3
D: .
size: .
V: TRBV7-2

DNA: TGTGCCACCAGCTCCCACCGACAGGGGGTAGATACGCAGTATTTT
CDR3: CATSSHRQGVDTQYF
J: TRBJ2-3
D: TRBD1
size: .
V: TRBV15

DNA: TGTGCCATCAGTGAAAGTCAGGGGCGAGGTCGCGCTGAAGCTTTCTTT
CDR3: CAISESQGRGRAEAFF
J: TRBJ1-1
D: .
size: .
V: TRBV10-3

DNA: TGCGCCAGCAGCCTAAAAGCTGGGGCCAACGTCCTGACTTTC
CDR3: CASSLKAGANVLTF
J: TRBJ2-6
D: .
size: .
V: TRBV5-1

DNA: TGTGCCAGCAGCCAAGGCGGGTTGAGCTCCTACGAGCAGTACTTC
CDR3: CASSQGGLSSYEQYF
J: TRBJ2-7
D: .
size: .
V: TRBV3-1/TRBV3-2

DNA: TGTGCCAGCAGTACCGGGACTAGCGGGCGCCCCTGGACCGGGGAGCTGTTTTTT
CDR3: CASSTGTSGRPWTGELFF
J: TRBJ2-2
D: TRBD2
size: .
V: TRBV27

DNA: TGTGCCAGCTCACCCTTAGAGGACTACTCTGGAAACACCATATATTTT
CDR3: CASSPLEDYSGNTIYF
J: TRBJ1-3
D: .
size: .
V: TRBV18

DNA: TGTGCCACCAGCTTACGATACAGTGCAACTAATGAAAAACTGTTTTTT
CDR3: CATSLRYSATNEKLFF
J: TRBJ1-4
D: .
size: .
V: TRBV15

DNA: TGTGCCAGTAGTTCCCGGACGGGGAAGTACACCTTC
CDR3: CASSSRTGKYTF
J: TRBJ1-2
D: .
size: .
V: TRBV19

DNA: TGTGCCAGCAGCCCGGGGGGTAGCGGGTCCTCCTACAATGAGCAGTTCTTC
CDR3: CASSPGGSGSSYNEQFF
J: TRBJ2-1
D: TRBD2
size: .
V: TRBV7-2

DNA: TGCAGCGCTAGCGGGAGGGGGGCAATCGGAGAGCAGTTCTTC
CDR3: CSASGRGAIGEQFF
J: TRBJ2-1
D: TRBD2
size: once
V: TRBV29-1

DNA: TGTGCCAGCAGTGAAGCGCTTAGCCTCTCCTACAATGAGCAGTTCTTC
CDR3: CASSEALSLSYNEQFF
J: TRBJ2-1
D: .
size: .
V: TRBV6-1

DNA: TGCAGCGTTGAAGAAGACAGGGGCTACGAGCAGTACTTC
CDR3: CSVEEDRGYEQYF
J: TRBJ2-7
D: TRBD1
size: .
V: TRBV29-1

DNA: TGTGCCAGCAGTTATCTGGGACTGCATTACGAGCAGTACTTC
CDR3: CASSYLGLHYEQYF
J: TRBJ2-7
D: .
size: .
V: TRBV6-5

DNA: TGTGCCAGCAGCGATCCAGGGGTGGATGGCTACACCTTC
CDR3: CASSDPGVDGYTF
J: TRBJ1-2
D: .
size: .
V: TRBV6-2/TRBV6-3

DNA: TGTGCCAGTAGTACACCCCTCGGTGCAGGCAGCTACACCTTC
CDR3: CASSTPLGAGSYTF
J: TRBJ1-2
D: .
size: .
V: TRBV19

DNA: TGTGCCAGCAGCCCTTACCGGGCCAAAAACATTCAGTACTTC
CDR3: CASSPYRAKNIQYF
J: TRBJ2-4
D: .
size: .
V: TRBV28